This TCR beta chain was recovered during a study of cytomegalovirus exposure and HLA in healthy donors (dated by TCRdb to about 2017). About the investigation overall: In an earlier analysis of some 550 of the donors, under 300 Gb of sequence data and just under 120 million unique TCR beta sequences from 150 million to 200 million T cells were reported. An early release that covered approximately 600 HLA-typed donors contained about 300 gigabases of sequencing data and 80 million or so unique TCR sequences. Of the roughly 430 genotyped donors, 81% fell in the genetic ancestry cluster associated with self-reported Caucasian donors. The aim of the study was to test whether cataloging public T cell receptors could identify signatures of past pathogen exposure. Using immunosequencing, the study profiled T cell repertoires from fewer than 850 subjects and related those repertoires to cytomegalovirus serostatus. In addition to the first cohort of 500 to 850 subjects, a separate validation cohort of approximately 110 different subjects was used. To predict cytomegalovirus infection status, the study brought together high-throughput TCR immunosequencing, statistical association of individual TCRs with disease status, and machine learning. In a later analysis, previously published TCR beta repertoires from about 670 donors were re-analyzed and high-resolution HLA genotyping was added so that TCR occurrence patterns could be studied. The later analysis used no new phenotypic data to find candidate immune exposures, relying instead on TCR beta sequences and their occurrence across donors. An earlier analysis of fewer than 700 of the donors applied high-throughput TCR beta sequencing to assess whether each TCR beta V gene segment acted as functional or pseudogenic. Alongside the repertoire data, information on donor age, sex, ethnicity and CMV serostatus was compiled. A later genetic analysis used genome-wide SNP genotypes for about three fifths of the 666 donors, treating that subset as a discovery cohort. All discovery cohort repertoires had been generated on a single sequencing platform. Class I and class II HLA loci were covered by the typing at four-digit resolution. Typing coverage varied by locus: about 620-630 donors for A, B, C, DRB1 and DQB1; 500 to 550 for DQA1; 606 for DPA1; approximately 490 for DPB1. About 5 DR-DQ haplotypes were handled as single units for association and clustering, since linkage in the cohort was strong. Across some 400 genotyped donors of the cohort, an average of approximately 220,000 unique TCR beta nucleotide sequences per donor were sequenced, and roughly 18% of those sequences were non-productive.

Libraries were prepared through the immunoSEQ multiplex PCR assay. The multiplex PCR relied on a mix of 60 forward primers for TCR Vbeta segments and 13 reverse primers for TCR Jbeta segments. A multiplex PCR assay on genomic DNA amplified the CDR3 region of rearranged TCR beta genes. On the Illumina HiSeq System, the amplified TCR beta libraries were sequenced as 87-base-pair reads. The study's own analysis went as follows. Across the 640 or so repertoires, a later analysis counted 75 million to 90 million unique TCR beta chains, around 11 million of which were shared by at least two donors. To remove PCR and sequencing errors, raw reads were error-corrected and collapsed into unique sequences using a nearest-neighbor algorithm that merged closely related sequences. CDR3 sequences were aligned to IMGT reference sequences to assign V, D and J gene segments. For a sequence to be retained, at least a six-nucleotide match to both a V gene segment and a J gene segment was required. A rearrangement counted as productive if the CDR3 had no stop codons and remained in frame with V and J, and every other rearrangement counted as non-productive. Following IMGT convention, CDR3 was defined as the stretch from the second conserved V-encoded cysteine to the conserved J-encoded phenylalanine. The earlier analysis of roughly 590 of the donors excluded sequences that lacked an unambiguous match to a single V gene segment. In an earlier analysis of several hundred of the donors, V segments were called functional above 56.7% productive rearrangements and were called segregating when the between-donor standard deviation exceeded 5%. A statistical classification framework was built to diagnose cytomegalovirus status from the catalog of TCR beta chain sequences. A later analysis assigned V and J genes by comparing TCR nucleotide sequences with IMGT/GENE-DB human TR gene sequences. The TCRdist pipeline was used in a later analysis to assign CDR3 sequences and most-parsimonious VDJ recombination scenarios. A later analysis defined each TCR beta chain by its CDR3 amino acid sequence plus V-gene family, and excluded reads lacking a unique V-gene family. As a way to deal with suspected cross-contamination and a sequencing artifact, a later analysis dropped hundreds of nucleotide sequences that were highly shared and had low generation probability. In a later analysis, a clonal expansion index was calculated for each public chain from normalized within-repertoire ranks of inferred template counts. In a later analysis, generation probabilities were computed with a VDJ recombination model fitted to out-of-frame rearrangements, and the resulting probabilities were checked against IGoR. In a later analysis, hypergeometric tests were used to score TCR-TCR, TCR-HLA and TCR-CMV co-occurrence, with a repertoire-size bias correction applied to TCR pairs. A later analysis estimated false discovery rates by permuting HLA or CMV assignments 20 times. In a later analysis, co-occurring TCRs were grouped using DBSCAN, and TCRdist sequence similarity was added for clustering within HLA-allele-positive subsets. For co-occurrence clustering, repertoires with fewer than 30,000 or more than 120,000 public chains were excluded, along with roughly five repertoires with anomalous nucleotide sharing. Sourced from immuneACCESS, this table was stored by TCRdb with only in-frame sequences that have V and J called. A share of the clones is absent; for the studies checked, an unresolved V gene accounts for under half, and the remainder has no known explanation. Clone size and V and J calls were adopted from that table, with D and trimming inferred from the DNA. This sample has about 110,000 clones in its table, and 65% to 85% of those were observed once. 5.6% of the sample lies in the top ten.

The CDR3 runs 13 amino acids, cysteine and phenylalanine included. The only DNA kept is the CDR3, 39 bases in frame from the first base. Looking up the germline V gene yields CDR1 SGHTA and CDR2 FQGTGA. The V and J ends are trimmed by 5 bases and 4 bases, leaving 11 bases between them. General conclusions and limits of the study: In an earlier analysis of 587 of the donors, most TCR beta V segments appeared in productive rearrangements about 87% or about 30% of the time, broadly matching IMGT annotations. Only TCR beta chains were sequenced in this cohort, and the absence of alpha or paired-chain data limited detectable features. According to a later analysis, most CMV-associated TCR beta chains appeared to be HLA-restricted, and the HLA associations seemed to be driven largely by CMV exposure. The study gave a list of more than 150 TCR beta chains associated with cytomegalovirus. Immune exposure information for the cohort was limited to CMV serostatus. Correlated functional status among segregating V segments might be attributable to linkage disequilibrium, but an unknown experimental factor could not be ruled out. It was suggested by the authors that the approach could potentially be generalized to other disease states and immunological phenotypes. When HLA alleles, especially DR and DQ, strongly co-occurred, TCR associations were difficult to assign to individual alleles. Some IMGT-functional V segments, including TRBV6-2 and TRBV6-3, could not be distinguished by the 87-base-pair reads and were therefore excluded. Because some donors lacked HLA typing at each locus, the association tests relied only on the typed subset. Cytomegalovirus status was reported to be diagnosed by the classifier with high specificity and sensitivity in both the original and validation cohorts. A later genetic analysis associated a missense DCLRE1C variant with V-gene and J-gene trimming of TCR beta chains, and an independent cohort replicated the association. A further reported finding was that TCR beta sequences accurately predicted the HLA-A and HLA-B alleles for most subjects in the first cohort. A group of highly shared sequence variants was considered likely to be a technical artifact of the sequencing pipeline. Most TCR sequences were seen in very few donors, while some public TCRs were found in many individuals. A later genetic analysis reported fewer N-insertions in productive TCRs among donors in an Asian-associated ancestry cluster than the approximately 700-donor mean. A later analysis reported that several top co-occurrence clusters appeared linked to parvovirus B19, influenza, CMV and Epstein-Barr virus. Specific HLA alleles were associated with roughly 17,000 TCR beta sequences at a false discovery rate of 0.05 in a later analysis. In vitro tests confirmed that a few of the cytomegalovirus-associated TCR beta chains recognize cytomegalovirus antigens. In a later analysis, TCR association rates were found to vary across HLA loci, with the most associated TCRs seen for DRB1 alleles and the fewest for HLA-C alleles. Sequencing depth was assumed to be roughly uniform across donors in the presence/absence analyses, though that assumption may not hold. In a later analysis, HLA-associated TCR beta chains showed more clonal expansion and lower generation probabilities than non-associated chains that were equally common. Because counts were too low, seventeen rarely observed V segments, including chromosome 9 orphons, were left out of the earlier analysis of 587 of the donors.

As to this clone: The specificity of this receptor is unknown. No base qualities exist here, and no much larger clone lies one base off it.

The cohort consisted of some 730 healthy bone marrow donors. All cohort members were sampled while nominally healthy, although unrecorded immune exposures were likely present. The donor was CMV seronegative and was included in the group of under 450 seronegative cohort members. Each donor provided a peripheral blood sample, and peripheral blood mononuclear cells were used for TCR beta sequencing. The Qiagen DNeasy Blood Extraction Kit was used to extract genomic DNA from the blood cell samples. The chain was built from TRBV7-3 and TRBJ2-5, and the D gene may be TRBD1, 6 bases matching. Source material: PBMCs. This clonotype was obtained from a male donor in good health and CMV-seronegative. The bases are TGTGCCAGCAGCCGCACAGGGCGAGAGACCCAGTACTTC. Its coded protein is CASSRTGRETQYF. Where the CDR3 stops, the reference TRBV7-3 and TRBJ2-5 genes take over; the full variable domain is GAGVSQTPSNKVTEKGKYVELRCDPISGHTALYWYRQSLGQGPEFLIYFQGTGAADDSGLPNDRFFAVRPEGSVSTLKIQRTERGDSAVYLCASSRTGRETQYFGPGTRLLVL.